This note documents a single T cell receptor beta chain sequence. The source of the sample is a study of blood T cell repertoires in COVID-19. Study details: Samples came from the United States, Italy and Spain, spanning acute and convalescent COVID-19. Sources were T cells, B-cell-depleted T cells, or PBMCs; the material itself was cDNA or gDNA.

Original handling: Nucleated cell counts were estimated from reference gene primer amplification. Clones were read by immunoSEQ multiplex PCR, and TCRdb kept only the in-frame ones, dropping some. The V and J calls and the clone size are those of that table, but D and trimming were determined from the DNA. Of 180,000 or so clones listed, about 81% are singletons. It was during active infection that Seattle patients were enrolled and then longitudinally followed. V shed 7 bases and J shed 4 bases, with 16 bases lying between them. CDR3 length: 14 residues. The germline V gene encodes CDR1 SNHLY and CDR2 FYNNEI.

What was sequenced was peripheral blood. The V call is TRBV2, the J call TRBJ1-2, with D maybe TRBD1 (6 bases). The sequence came from an elderly woman with COVID-19, enrolled during active disease. The chain's CDR3 is CASTPTGFLYGYTF. The CDR3 nucleotides are TGTGCCAGCACCCCGACAGGATTCCTCTATGGCTACACCTTC.